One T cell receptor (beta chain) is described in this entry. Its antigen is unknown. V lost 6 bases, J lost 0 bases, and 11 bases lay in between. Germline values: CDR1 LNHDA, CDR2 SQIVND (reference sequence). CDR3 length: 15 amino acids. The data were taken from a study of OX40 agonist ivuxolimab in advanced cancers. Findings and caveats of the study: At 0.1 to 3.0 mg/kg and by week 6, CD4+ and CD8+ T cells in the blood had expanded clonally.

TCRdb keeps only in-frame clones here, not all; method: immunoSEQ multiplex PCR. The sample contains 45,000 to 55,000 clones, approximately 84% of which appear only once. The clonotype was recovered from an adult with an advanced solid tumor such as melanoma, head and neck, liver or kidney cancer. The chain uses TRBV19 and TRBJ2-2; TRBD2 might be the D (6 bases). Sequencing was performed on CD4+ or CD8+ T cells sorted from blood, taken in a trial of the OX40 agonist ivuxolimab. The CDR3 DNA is TGTGCCAGTAGGGCAGGAGGGGCGAACACCGGGGAGCTGTTTTTT. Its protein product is CASRAGGANTGELFF.